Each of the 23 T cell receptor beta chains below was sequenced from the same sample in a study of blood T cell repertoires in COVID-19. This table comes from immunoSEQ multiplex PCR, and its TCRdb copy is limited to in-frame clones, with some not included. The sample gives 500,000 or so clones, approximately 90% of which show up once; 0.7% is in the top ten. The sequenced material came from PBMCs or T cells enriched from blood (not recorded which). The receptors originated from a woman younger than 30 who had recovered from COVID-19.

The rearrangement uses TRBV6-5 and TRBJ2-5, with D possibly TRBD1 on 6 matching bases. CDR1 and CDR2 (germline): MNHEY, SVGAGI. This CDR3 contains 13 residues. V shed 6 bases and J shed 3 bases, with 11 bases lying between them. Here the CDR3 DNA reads TGTGCCAGCAGCGTTTACAGGGAAGAGACCCAGTACTTC. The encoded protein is CASSVYREETQYF.

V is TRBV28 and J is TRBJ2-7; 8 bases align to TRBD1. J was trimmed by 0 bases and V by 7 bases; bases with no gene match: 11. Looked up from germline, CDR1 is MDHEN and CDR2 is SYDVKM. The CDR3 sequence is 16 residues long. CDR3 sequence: CASTTNGDRRSYEQYF. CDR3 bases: TGTGCCAGCACCACTAATGGGGACAGGCGCTCCTACGAGCAGTACTTC. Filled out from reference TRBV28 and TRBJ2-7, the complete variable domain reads DVKVTQSSRYLVKRTGEKVFLECVQDMDHENMFWYRQDPGLGLRLIYFSYDVKMKEKGDIPEGYSVSREKKERFSLILESASTNQTSMYLCASTTNGDRRSYEQYFGPGTRLTVT.

The CDR3 reads CASSLVPGGAEQYF. The CDR3, as DNA: TGTGCCAGCAGCTTAGTTCCAGGGGGCGCCGAGCAGTACTTC. The genes are TRBV7-2 and TRBJ2-7; 8 bases are a match to TRBD1. CDR1 is SGHTA and CDR2 is FQGNSA in the germline V gene. Trimming cost V 1 base and J 6 bases; bases outside gene matches: 5. CDR3 length: 14 amino acids.

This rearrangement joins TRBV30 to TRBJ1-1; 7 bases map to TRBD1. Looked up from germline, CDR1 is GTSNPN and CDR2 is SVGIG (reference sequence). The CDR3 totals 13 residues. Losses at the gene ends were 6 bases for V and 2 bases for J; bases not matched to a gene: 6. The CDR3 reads CACEGQLNTEAFF. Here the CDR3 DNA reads TGTGCCTGTGAGGGACAGCTTAACACTGAAGCTTTCTTT. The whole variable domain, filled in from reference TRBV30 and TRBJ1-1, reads SQTIHQWPATLVQPVGSPLSLECTVEGTSNPNLYWYRQAAGRGLQLLFYSVGIGQISSEVPQNLSASRPQDRQFILSSKKLLLSDSGFYLCACEGQLNTEAFFGQGTRLTVV.

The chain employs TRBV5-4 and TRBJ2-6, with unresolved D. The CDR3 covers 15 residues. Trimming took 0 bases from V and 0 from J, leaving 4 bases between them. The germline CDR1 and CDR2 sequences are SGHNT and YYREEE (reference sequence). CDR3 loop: CASSLDNSGANVLTF. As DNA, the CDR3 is TGTGCCAGCAGCTTGGACAACTCTGGGGCCAACGTCCTGACTTTC.

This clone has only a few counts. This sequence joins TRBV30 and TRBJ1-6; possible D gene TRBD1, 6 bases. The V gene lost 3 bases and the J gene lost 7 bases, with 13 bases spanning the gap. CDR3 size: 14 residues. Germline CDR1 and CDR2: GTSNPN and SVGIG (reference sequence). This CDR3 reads CAWRRAGENSPLHF. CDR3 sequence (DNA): TGTGCCTGGAGGCGGGCAGGGGAAAATTCACCCCTCCACTTT.

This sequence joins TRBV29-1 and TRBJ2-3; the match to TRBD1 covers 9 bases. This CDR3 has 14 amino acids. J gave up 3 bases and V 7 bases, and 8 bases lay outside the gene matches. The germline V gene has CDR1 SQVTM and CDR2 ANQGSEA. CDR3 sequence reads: CSATGTGITDTQYF. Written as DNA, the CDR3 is TGCAGCGCGACCGGGACAGGGATTACAGATACGCAGTATTTT.

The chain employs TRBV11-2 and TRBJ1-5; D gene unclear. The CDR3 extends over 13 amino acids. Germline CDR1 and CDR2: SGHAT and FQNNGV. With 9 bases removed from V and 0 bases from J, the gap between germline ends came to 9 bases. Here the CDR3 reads CASSADSNQPQHF. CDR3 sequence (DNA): TGTGCCAGTTCAGCGGATAGCAATCAGCCCCAGCATTTT.

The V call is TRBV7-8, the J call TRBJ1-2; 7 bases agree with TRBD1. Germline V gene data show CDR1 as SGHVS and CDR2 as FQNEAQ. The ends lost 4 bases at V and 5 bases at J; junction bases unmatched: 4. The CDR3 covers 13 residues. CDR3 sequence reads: CASSWGQLYGYTF. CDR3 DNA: TGTGCCAGCAGCTGGGGACAGCTTTATGGCTACACCTTC.

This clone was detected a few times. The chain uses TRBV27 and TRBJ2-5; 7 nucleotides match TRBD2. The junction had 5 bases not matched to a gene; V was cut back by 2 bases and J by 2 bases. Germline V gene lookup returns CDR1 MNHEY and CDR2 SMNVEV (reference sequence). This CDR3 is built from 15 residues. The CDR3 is CASSLRNGGQETQYF. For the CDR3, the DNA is TGTGCCAGCAGTTTAAGGAACGGGGGGCAAGAGACCCAGTACTTC.

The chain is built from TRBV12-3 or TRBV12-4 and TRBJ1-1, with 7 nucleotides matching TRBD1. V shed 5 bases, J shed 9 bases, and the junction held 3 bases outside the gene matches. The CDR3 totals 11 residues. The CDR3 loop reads CASSRGQQAFF. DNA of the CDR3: TGTGCCAGCAGTAGGGGACAGCAAGCTTTCTTT.

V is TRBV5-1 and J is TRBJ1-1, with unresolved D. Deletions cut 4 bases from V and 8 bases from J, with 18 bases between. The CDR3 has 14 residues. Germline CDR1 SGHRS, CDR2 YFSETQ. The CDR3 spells CASSRGEGREEAFF. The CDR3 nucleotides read TGCGCCAGCAGCCGGGGAGAGGGTAGGGAAGAAGCTTTCTTT.

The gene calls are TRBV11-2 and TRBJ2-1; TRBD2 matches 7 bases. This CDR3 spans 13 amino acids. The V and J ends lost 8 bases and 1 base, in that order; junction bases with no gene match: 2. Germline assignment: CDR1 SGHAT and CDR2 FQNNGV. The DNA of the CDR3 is TGTGCCAGCGAGCGGGATTCCTACAATGAGCAGTTCTTC. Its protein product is CASERDSYNEQFF.

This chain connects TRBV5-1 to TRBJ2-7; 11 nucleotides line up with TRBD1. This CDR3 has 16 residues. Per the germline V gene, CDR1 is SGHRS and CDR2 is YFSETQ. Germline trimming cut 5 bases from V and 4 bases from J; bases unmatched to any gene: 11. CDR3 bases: TGCGCCAGCAGTCAAAACTCCGGGACAGGGGGTTACGAGCAGTACTTC. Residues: CASSQNSGTGGYEQYF.

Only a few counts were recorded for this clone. CDR3 region: CASSYGQSRNQPQHF. In DNA form, the CDR3 reads TGTGCCAGCAGTTACGGACAGTCGAGGAATCAGCCCCAGCATTTT. This sequence joins TRBV6-6 and TRBJ1-5; the D gene is possibly TRBD1 (6 bases). The germline V and J ends were trimmed by 2 bases and 4 bases, with 12 bases remaining between them. CDR3 length: 15 amino acids. In germline, CDR1 is MNHNY, CDR2 SVGAGI (reference sequence).

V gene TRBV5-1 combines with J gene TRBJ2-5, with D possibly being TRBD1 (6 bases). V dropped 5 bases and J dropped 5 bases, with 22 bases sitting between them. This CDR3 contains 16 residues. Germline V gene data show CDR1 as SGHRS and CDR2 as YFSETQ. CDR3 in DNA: TGCGCCAGCAGACGAGACGTCACAGGGATTGGTGAGACCCAGTACTTC. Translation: CASRRDVTGIGETQYF.

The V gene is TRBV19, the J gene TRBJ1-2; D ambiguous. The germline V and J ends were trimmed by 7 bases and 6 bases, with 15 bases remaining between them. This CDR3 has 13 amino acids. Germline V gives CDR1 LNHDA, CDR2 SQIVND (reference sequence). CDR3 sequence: CASKEGTLDGYTF. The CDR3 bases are TGTGCCAGTAAGGAGGGAACCCTTGATGGCTACACCTTC.

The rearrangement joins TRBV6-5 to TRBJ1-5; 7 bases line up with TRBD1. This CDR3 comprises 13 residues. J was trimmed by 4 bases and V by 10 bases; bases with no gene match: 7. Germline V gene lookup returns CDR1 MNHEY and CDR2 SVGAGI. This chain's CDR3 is CATGPGGNQPQHF. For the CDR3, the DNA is TGTGCCACAGGGCCAGGGGGGAATCAGCCCCAGCATTTT.

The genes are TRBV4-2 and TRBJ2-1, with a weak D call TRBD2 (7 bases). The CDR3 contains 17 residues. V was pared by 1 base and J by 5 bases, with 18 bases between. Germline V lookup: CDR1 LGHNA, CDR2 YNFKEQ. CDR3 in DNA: TGTGCCAGCAGCCAAGTGGTAGGGGGGGAGCTTCACAATGAGCAGTTCTTC. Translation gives CASSQVVGGELHNEQFF.

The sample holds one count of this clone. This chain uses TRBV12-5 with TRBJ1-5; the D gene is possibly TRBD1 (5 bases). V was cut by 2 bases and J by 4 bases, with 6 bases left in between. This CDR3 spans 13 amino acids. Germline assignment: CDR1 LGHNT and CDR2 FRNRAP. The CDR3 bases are TGTGCTAGTGGTTTGCAGGGTAATCAGCCCCAGCATTTT. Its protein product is CASGLQGNQPQHF.

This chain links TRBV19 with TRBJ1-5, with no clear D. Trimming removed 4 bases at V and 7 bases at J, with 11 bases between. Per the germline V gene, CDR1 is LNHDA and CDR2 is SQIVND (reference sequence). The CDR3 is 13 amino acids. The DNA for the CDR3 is TGTGCCAGTAGTAGGAGATACGACCAGCCCCAGCATTTT. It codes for CASSRRYDQPQHF.

The CDR3 DNA follows: TGTGCCAGCAGCCAATCCTTATTAAGCGGAAACACCATATATTTT. As protein: CASSQSLLSGNTIYF. This chain connects TRBV3-1 (or the pseudogene TRBV3-2) to TRBJ1-3; no reliable D call. From germline, CDR1 is LGHDT and CDR2 YNNKEL (reference sequence). Trimming pared 2 bases from V and 4 bases from J, leaving 12 bases between. This CDR3 is built from 15 residues.

The CDR3 is CAISLGTADTQYF. As DNA, the CDR3 is TGTGCCATCAGTCTTGGGACTGCAGATACGCAGTATTTT. The V gene is TRBV10-3, the J gene TRBJ2-3, with D perhaps matching TRBD2 (6 bases). The CDR3 extends over 13 amino acids. Trimming removed 5 bases at V and 4 bases at J, with 10 bases between. Germline CDR1 reads ENHRY; CDR2 reads SYGVKD.